This T cell receptor beta chain stems from a study of memory CD4+ T cells and cytomegalovirus serostatus (dated by TCRdb to about 2019). Context from the whole study: The cohort comprised some 35 healthy Belgian adults, 9 CMV seropositive and some 25 CMV seronegative. CD4+ memory TCRbeta repertoires of a Belgian cohort with known cytomegalovirus serostatus were sequenced in order to replicate a published TCR-based CMV serostatus classifier. What the authors observed across the whole study: On the Belgian cohort, the classifier built on the original framework reached a median bootstrapped AUC of nearly 0.96, with a 95% CI of 0.76-1.00. The results were read as suggesting that the CMV-associated TCR signature is, for the most part, present in the CD4+ memory repertoire. CMV serostatus prediction reached a median bootstrapped AUC of roughly 0.96 with the original framework and 0.91 with a US-trained random forest. Of 150 to 200 previously reported CMV-associated TCRbeta sequences, some 67 appeared in the CD4+ memory repertoires, each in one to five individuals. Only CD4+CD45RO+ memory cells were sequenced, in contrast to the original study, in which naive and memory CD4+ and CD8+ populations were covered.

On this clone: Its recognized antigen is unknown. No much larger clonotype is one base removed from it; base qualities were not supplied.

The CDR3 numbers 13 residues from cysteine through phenylalanine. Of the read, only the CDR3 DNA is kept; its 39 bases are in frame from base 1. V and J are truncated by 1 base and 5 bases respectively, leaving an intervening sequence of 6 bases. As encoded in the germline V gene (reference sequence), CDR1 is LNHDA while CDR2 is SQIVND. A FACSAria II was used to sort memory CD4+ T cells, defined as single viable CD3+CD4+CD8-CD45RO+ cells. To determine CMV serostatus, a Roche Elecsys assay was used that detects serum IgG against CMV pp150, pp28, p38 and p52. After thawing, total CD4+ T cells were enriched by positive selection with CD4 magnetic microbeads. Samples originated from another study that specifically interrogated the CD4+ T cell memory repertoire. Peripheral blood mononuclear cells were isolated and cryopreserved according to standard operating procedures, and serum was stored at -80 degrees C. The staining relied on CD3-PerCP (BW264/56), CD4-APC (RPA-T4), CD45RO-PE (UCHT1) and CD8-Pacific Orange (3B5) antibodies, and Sytox blue was used to exclude non-viable cells.

The Quick-DNA Microprep Kit was used to extract genomic DNA from the sorted cells. Amplification of TCRbeta DNA was done with the immunoSEQ hsTCRbeta kit, following the protocol from the manufacturer. TCRbeta libraries were sequenced on an Illumina MiSeq instrument. Concerning the study's data processing: Once out-of-frame sequences had been removed, approximately 2,000,000 distinct TCRbeta sequences were left, which works out to an average of approximately 72,000 per individual. Each individual was scored according to the count of roughly 170 previously reported CMV-associated TCRbeta sequences and the total productive distinct TCRbeta count. A beta-binomial model was reimplemented in Python, and random forests from scikit-learn, run with default parameters, were trained on data from the US cohort. Classifier performance on the Belgian cohort was summarized as median AUC with percentile confidence intervals calculated over 10,000 bootstrap iterations. Sourced from immuneACCESS, this table was stored by TCRdb with only in-frame sequences that have V and J called. A share of the clones is absent; for the studies checked, an unresolved V gene accounts for under half, and the remainder has no known explanation. That table supplies the V and J calls and clone size; D and trimming were determined from the DNA. The sample table lists around 53,000 clones, 80% to 85% of them with a count of one. The ten top clones hold about 1.4% of the sample.

The source of this sequence is an adult in good health and CMV-seropositive. The specimen sequenced was memory CD4+ T cells from blood. Recombination joined TRBV19 with TRBJ1-5; no D gene is confidently identified. The DNA sequence is TGTGCCAGTAGTATAGGGGAATATCAGCCCCAGCATTTT. Translated, it reads CASSIGEYQPQHF.